These T cell receptor beta chains were read from a single sample in a study of CD8+CD57+ T cells in acquired aplastic anemia. TCRdb used MiXCR to reprocess the reads, holding one entry per CDR3 protein. The data contain over 150,000 distinct CDR3 sequences, over 70% of them singletons. Sequenced: sorted CD4+, CD8+, or CD8+CD57+ T cells (not recorded which) from PBMCs. The receptors were gathered from a human donor with aplastic anemia. The CDR3 runs from the conserved cysteine through the conserved F or W. Each record gives: J gene, D gene, V gene, clone size, CDR3 DNA, CDR3 protein. A D gene is named only where the DNA matches it firmly. Size is omitted from some rows. Given values are once, few, many or a class for expanded clones.

>TRBJ2-7|-|TRBV5-1|few
TGTGCCAGCAGCTTCGCCTACGAGCAGTACTTC
CASSFAYEQYF
>TRBJ2-1|-|TRBV10-3|few
TGTGCCATCAGTGACCCTCTCCAGGAGGAGCAGTTCTTC
CAISDPLQEEQFF
>TRBJ1-5|TRBD1|TRBV10-3|-
TGTGCCATCAGGGGACAGGGGAGCAATCAGCCCCAGCATTTT
CAIRGQGSNQPQHF
>TRBJ1-2|-|TRBV7-9|-
TGTGCCTGGTTGGAGGGTGCGAGTGGCTACACCTTC
CAWLEGASGYTF
>TRBJ2-1|TRBD2|TRBV10-3|-
TGTGCCATCACCCAAGGACTAGCGGGCGCCTACAATGAGCAGTTCTTC
CAITQGLAGAYNEQFF
>TRBJ1-5|-|TRBV7-9|-
TGTGCCAGCAGTTCCGACAGCTATAGCAATCAGCCCCAGCATTTT
CASSSDSYSNQPQHF
>TRBJ1-5|-|TRBV6-4|-
TGTGCCAGCAGTGACTCGACTAGCGGGGGCAATGAGCCCCAGCATTTT
CASSDSTSGGNEPQHF
>TRBJ2-5|-|TRBV6-1|many
TGTGCCAGCAGTGAAGTACAGGGTGGGCAAGAGACCCAGTACTTC
CASSEVQGGQETQYF
>TRBJ2-7|TRBD2|TRBV7-3|-
TGTGCCAGCAGCTTAGTGGGGACTAGCAGCGCGGGGGAGCAGTACTTC
CASSLVGTSSAGEQYF
>TRBJ2-7|-|TRBV7-3|once
TGTGCCAGCACCCGGGACCGGAACTACGAGCAGTACTTC
CASTRDRNYEQYF